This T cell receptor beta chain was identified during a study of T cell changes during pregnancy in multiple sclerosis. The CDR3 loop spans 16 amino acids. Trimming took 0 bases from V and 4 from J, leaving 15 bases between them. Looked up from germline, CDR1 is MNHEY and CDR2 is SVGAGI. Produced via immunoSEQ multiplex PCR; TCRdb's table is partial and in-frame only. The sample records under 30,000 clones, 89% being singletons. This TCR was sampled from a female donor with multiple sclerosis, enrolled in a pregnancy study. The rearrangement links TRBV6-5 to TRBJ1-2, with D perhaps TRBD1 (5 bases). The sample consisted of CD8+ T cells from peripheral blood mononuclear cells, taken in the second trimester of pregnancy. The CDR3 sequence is CASSYSGGMESYGYTF. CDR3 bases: TGTGCCAGCAGTTACTCGGGGGGTATGGAATCCTATGGCTACACCTTC.